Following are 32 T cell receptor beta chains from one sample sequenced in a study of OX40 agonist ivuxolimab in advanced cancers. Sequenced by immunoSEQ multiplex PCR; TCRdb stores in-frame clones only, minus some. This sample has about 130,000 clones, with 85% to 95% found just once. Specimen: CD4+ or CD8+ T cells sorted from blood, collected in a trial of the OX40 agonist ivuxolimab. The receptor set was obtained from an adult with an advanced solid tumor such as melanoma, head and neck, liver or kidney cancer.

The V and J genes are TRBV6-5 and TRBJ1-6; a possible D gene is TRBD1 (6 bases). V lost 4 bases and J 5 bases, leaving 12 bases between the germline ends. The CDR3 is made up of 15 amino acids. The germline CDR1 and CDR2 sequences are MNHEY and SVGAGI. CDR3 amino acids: CASSSAGTHNSPLHF. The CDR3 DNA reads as TGTGCCAGCAGTTCCGCCGGGACACATAATTCACCCCTCCACTTT.

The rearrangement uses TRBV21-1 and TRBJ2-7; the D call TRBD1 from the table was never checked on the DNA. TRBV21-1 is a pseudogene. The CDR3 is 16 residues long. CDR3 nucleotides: TGTGCCAGCAGCAAAGATAGGGGGCGACCTACCTACGAGCAGTACTTC. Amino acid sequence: CASSKDRGRPTYEQYF.

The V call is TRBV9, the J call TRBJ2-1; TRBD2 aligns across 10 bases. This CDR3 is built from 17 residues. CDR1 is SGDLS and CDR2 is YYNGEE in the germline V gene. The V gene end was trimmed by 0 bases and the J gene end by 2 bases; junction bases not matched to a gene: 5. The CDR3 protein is CASSVGSGRVAYNEQFF. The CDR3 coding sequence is TGTGCCAGCAGCGTAGGCAGCGGGAGGGTTGCCTACAATGAGCAGTTCTTC.

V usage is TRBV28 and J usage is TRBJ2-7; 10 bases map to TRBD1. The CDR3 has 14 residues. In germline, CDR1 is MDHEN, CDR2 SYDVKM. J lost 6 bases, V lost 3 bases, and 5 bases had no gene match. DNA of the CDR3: TGTGCCAGCAGTTTTGGGACAGGGGTGGGCGAGCAGTACTTC. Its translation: CASSFGTGVGEQYF.

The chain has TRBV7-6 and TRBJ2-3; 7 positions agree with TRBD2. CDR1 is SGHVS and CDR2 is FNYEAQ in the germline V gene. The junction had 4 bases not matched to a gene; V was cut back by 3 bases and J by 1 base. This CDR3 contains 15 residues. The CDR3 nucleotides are TGTGCCAGCAGCTTGGGCGGGAGTCGCACAGATACGCAGTATTTT. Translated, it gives CASSLGGSRTDTQYF.

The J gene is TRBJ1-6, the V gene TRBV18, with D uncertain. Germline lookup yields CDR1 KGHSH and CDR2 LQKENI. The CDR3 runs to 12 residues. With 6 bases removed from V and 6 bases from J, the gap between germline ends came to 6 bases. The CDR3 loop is CASSGPNSPLHF. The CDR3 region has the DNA TGTGCCAGCTCGGGTCCTAATTCACCCCTCCACTTT.

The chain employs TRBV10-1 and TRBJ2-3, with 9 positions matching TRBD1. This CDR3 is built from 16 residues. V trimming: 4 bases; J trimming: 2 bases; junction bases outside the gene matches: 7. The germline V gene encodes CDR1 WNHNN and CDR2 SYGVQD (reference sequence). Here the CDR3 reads CASSAYRTGVTDTQYF. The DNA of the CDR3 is TGCGCCAGCAGTGCTTATCGGACAGGGGTCACAGATACGCAGTATTTT.

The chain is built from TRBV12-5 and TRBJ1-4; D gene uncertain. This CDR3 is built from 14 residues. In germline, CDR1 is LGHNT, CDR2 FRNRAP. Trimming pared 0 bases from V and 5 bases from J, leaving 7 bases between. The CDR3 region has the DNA TGTGCTAGTGGTTTGGTACCCGAGAATGAAAAACTGTTTTTT. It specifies CASGLVPENEKLFF.

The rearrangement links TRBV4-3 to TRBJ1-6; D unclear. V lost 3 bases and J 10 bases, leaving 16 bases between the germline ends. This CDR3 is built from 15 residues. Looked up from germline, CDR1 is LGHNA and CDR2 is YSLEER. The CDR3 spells CASSQGWTDRSPLHF. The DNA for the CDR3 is TGCGCCAGCAGCCAGGGATGGACCGATAGGTCACCCCTCCACTTT.

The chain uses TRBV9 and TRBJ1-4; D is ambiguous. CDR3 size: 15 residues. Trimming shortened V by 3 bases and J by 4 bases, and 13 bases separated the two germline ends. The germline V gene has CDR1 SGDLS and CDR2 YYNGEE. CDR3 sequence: CASSDPTVHNEKLFF. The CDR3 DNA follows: TGTGCCAGCAGCGACCCGACGGTACATAATGAAAAACTGTTTTTT. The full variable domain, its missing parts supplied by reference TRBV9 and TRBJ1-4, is DSGVTQTPKHLITATGQRVTLRCSPRSGDLSVYWYQQSLDQGLQFLIQYYNGEERAKGNILERFSAQQFPDLHSELNLSSLELGDSALYFCASSDPTVHNEKLFFGSGTQLSVL.

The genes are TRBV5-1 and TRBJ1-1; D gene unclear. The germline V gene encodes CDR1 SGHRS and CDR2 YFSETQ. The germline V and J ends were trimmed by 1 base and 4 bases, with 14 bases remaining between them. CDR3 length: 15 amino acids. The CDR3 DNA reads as TGCGCCAGCAGCTTGCTCTCCCAATTTAGCACTGAAGCTTTCTTT. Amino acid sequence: CASSLLSQFSTEAFF.

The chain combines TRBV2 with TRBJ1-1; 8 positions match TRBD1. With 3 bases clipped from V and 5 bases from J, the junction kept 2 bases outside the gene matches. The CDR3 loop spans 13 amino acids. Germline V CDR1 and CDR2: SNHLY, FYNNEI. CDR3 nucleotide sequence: TGTGCCAGCAGTGACAGGGGGCCGACTGAAGCTTTCTTT. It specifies CASSDRGPTEAFF.

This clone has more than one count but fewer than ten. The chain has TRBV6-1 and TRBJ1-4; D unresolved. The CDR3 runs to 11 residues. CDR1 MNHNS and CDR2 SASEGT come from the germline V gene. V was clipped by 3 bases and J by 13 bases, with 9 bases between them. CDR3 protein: CASSEQVALFF. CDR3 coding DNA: TGTGCCAGCAGTGAGCAGGTTGCACTGTTTTTT.

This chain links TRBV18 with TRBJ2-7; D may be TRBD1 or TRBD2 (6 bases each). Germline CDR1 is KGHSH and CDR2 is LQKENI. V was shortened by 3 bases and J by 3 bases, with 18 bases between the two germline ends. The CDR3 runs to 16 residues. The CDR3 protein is CASSPRGGGGNYEQYF. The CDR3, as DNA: TGTGCCAGCTCACCGCGGGGCGGAGGGGGAAACTACGAGCAGTACTTC. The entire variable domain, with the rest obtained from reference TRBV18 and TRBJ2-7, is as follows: NAGVMQNPRHLVRRRGQEARLRCSPMKGHSHVYWYRQLPEEGLKFMVYLQKENIIDESGMPKERFSAEFPKEGPSILRIQQVVRGDSAAYFCASSPRGGGGNYEQYFGPGTRLTVT.

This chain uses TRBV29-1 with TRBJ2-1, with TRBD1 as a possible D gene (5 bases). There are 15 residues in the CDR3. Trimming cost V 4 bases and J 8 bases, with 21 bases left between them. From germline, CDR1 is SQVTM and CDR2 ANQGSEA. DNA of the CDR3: TGCAGCGTTGGAGACGACAGTCTAGGGGTATATGAGCAGTTCTTC. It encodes CSVGDDSLGVYEQFF.

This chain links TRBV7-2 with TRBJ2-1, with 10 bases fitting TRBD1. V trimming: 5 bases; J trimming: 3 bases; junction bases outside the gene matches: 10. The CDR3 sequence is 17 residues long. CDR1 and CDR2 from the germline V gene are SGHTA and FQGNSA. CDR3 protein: CASSTFATGGLYNEQFF. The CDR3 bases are TGTGCCAGCAGCACATTCGCGACAGGGGGCCTCTACAATGAGCAGTTCTTC.

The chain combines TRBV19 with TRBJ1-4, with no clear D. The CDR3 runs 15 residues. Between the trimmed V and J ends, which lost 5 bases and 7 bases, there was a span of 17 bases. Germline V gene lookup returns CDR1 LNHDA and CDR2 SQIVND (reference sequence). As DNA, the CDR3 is TGTGCCAGTAGTTCCGGAGTTCGGGAACCTGAAAAACTGTTTTTT. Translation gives CASSSGVREPEKLFF.

CDR3 DNA sequence: TGTGCCTGGAGTCCCCACCAATTCAAAGGCTACACCTTC. Protein: CAWSPHQFKGYTF. V and J are TRBV30 and TRBJ1-2, with D unclear. Per the germline V gene, CDR1 is GTSNPN and CDR2 is SVGIG (reference sequence). Between the trimmed V and J ends, which lost 2 bases and 8 bases, there was a span of 15 bases. There are 13 residues in the CDR3.

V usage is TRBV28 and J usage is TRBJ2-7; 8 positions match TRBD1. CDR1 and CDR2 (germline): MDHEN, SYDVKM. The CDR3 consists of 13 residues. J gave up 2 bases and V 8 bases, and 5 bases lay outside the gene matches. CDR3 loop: CASRTGIPYEQYF. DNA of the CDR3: TGTGCCAGCCGGACAGGGATCCCCTACGAGCAGTACTTC.

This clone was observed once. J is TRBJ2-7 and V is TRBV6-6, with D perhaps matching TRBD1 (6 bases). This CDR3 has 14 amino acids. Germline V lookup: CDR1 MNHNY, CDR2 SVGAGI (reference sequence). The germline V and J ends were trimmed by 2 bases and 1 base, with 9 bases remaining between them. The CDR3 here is CASSYLDRSYEQYF. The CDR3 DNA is TGTGCCAGCAGTTACCTCGACAGGTCCTACGAGCAGTACTTC.

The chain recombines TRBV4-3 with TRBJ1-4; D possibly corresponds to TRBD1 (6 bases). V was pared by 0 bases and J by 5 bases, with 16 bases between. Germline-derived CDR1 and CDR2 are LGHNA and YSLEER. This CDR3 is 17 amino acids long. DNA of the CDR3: TGCGCCAGCAGCCAAGACTACAGGGCAGCAGGCAATGAAAAACTGTTTTTT. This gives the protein CASSQDYRAAGNEKLFF.

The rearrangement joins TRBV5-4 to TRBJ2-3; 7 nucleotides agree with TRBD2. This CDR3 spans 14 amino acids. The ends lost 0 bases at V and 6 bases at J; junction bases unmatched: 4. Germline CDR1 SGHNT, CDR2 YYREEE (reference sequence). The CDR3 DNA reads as TGTGCCAGCAGCTTGGTGGGAGGGTGGGATACGCAGTATTTT. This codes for CASSLVGGWDTQYF.

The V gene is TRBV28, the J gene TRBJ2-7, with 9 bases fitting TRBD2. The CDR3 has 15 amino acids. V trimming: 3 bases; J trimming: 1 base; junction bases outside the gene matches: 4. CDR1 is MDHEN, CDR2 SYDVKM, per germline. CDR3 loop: CASSLETSGSYEQYF. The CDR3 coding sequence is TGTGCCAGCAGTTTGGAGACTAGCGGATCCTACGAGCAGTACTTC.

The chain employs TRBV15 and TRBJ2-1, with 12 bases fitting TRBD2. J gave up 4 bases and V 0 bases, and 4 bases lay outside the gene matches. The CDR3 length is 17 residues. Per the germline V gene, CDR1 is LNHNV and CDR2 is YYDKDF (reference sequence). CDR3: CATSRDTSGRTYNEQFF. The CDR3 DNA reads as TGTGCCACCAGCAGAGACACTAGCGGGAGGACTTACAATGAGCAGTTCTTC.

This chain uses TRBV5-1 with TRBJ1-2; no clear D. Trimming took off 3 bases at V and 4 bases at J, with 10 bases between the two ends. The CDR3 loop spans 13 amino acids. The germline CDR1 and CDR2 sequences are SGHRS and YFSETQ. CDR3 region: CASSSTAVYGYTF. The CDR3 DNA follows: TGCGCCAGCAGCTCCACAGCTGTCTATGGCTACACCTTC.

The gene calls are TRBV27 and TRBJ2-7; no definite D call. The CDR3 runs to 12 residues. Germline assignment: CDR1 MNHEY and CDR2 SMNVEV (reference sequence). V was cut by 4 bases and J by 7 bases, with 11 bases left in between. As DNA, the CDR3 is TGTGCCAGCAGTTCCCGGGCGCGAGAGCAGTACTTC. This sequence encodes CASSSRAREQYF.

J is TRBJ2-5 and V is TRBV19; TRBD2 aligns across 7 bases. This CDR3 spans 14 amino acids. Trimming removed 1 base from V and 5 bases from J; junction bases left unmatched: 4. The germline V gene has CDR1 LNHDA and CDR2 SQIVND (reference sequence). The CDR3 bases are TGTGCCAGTAGTATAGGGGGGGGTAGCGAGACCCAGTACTTC. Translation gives CASSIGGGSETQYF.

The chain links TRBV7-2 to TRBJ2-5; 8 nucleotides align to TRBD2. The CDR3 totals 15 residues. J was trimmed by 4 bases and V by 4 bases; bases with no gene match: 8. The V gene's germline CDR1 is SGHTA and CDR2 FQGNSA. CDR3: CASSSDGRARETQYF. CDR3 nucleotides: TGTGCCAGCAGCTCGGACGGGAGGGCCCGAGAGACCCAGTACTTC.

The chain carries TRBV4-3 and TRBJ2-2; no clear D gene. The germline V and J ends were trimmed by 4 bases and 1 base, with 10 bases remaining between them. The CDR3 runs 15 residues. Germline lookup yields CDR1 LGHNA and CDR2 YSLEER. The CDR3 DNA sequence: TGCGCCAGCAGCCCAACGGACCTGAACACCGGGGAGCTGTTTTTT. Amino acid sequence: CASSPTDLNTGELFF.

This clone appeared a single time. The CDR3 nucleotides read TGCGCCAGCAGCGCCGGGGACGGAGAGACCACTGAAGCTTTCTTT. This codes for CASSAGDGETTEAFF. The chain joins TRBV5-1 to TRBJ1-1; D possibly corresponds to TRBD1 (5 bases). The CDR3 covers 15 residues. Germline V gives CDR1 SGHRS, CDR2 YFSETQ. The germline V and J ends were trimmed by 4 bases and 4 bases, with 17 bases remaining between them.

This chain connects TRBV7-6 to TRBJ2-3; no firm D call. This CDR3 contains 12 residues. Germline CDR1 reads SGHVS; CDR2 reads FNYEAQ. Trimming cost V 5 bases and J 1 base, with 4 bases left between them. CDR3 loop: CASSLRTDTQYF. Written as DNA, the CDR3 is TGTGCCAGCAGCCTTCGCACAGATACGCAGTATTTT.

The CDR3 bases are TGTGCCAGCAGGCGAGGGATGAACTATGGCTACACCTTC. It translates to CASRRGMNYGYTF. The rearrangement links TRBV6-5 to TRBJ1-2; no reliable D call. From germline, CDR1 is MNHEY and CDR2 SVGAGI. This CDR3 has 13 residues. Trimming removed 6 bases from V and 2 bases from J, with 10 bases in between.